This TCR beta chain is drawn from a study of blood T cells in healthy people across ages. Overall study results and limits: Higher diversity, along with more naive CD4+ cells, distinguished long-lived donors from aged donors. Without sorted subsets, naive and antigen-experienced compartments could not be conclusively compared. It was held that diversity estimates obtained from one million T cells represented underestimates.

For the second PCR, which ran for about 6 to 11 cycles, a sample-barcoded 5' primer and a J-beta primer mix were used. TCRdb reprocessed the 5' RACE reads via MiXCR and lists one record per CDR3 protein. This table holds about 1.4 million distinct CDR3 sequences, approximately 59% found once. Each donor's blood draw was around 10 milliliters of peripheral blood. Losses at the gene ends were 8 bases for V and 5 bases for J; bases not matched to a gene: 14. CDR1 and CDR2 from the germline V gene are SEHNR and FQNEAQ (reference sequence). The CDR3 sequence is 15 residues long. About this clonotype: Its antigen is not identified.

The receptor was isolated from a man between 18 and 29 years old in good health. V is TRBV7-9 and J is TRBJ2-5, with 7 bases identical to TRBD1. The sequenced sample was blood. CDR3 region: CASQAGTVWSETQYF. The CDR3 nucleotides are TGTGCCAGCCAAGCAGGGACAGTGTGGAGTGAGACCCAGTACTTC.